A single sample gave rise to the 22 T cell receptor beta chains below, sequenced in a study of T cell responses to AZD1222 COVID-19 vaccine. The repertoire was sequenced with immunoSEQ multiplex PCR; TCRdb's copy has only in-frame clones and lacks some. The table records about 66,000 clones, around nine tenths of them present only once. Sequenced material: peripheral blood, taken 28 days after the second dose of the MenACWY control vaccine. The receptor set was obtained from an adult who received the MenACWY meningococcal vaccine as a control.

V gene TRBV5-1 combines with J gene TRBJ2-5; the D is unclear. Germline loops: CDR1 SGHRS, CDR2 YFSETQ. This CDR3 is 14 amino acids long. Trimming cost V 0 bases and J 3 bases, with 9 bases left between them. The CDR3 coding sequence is TGCGCCAGCAGCTTGGTCGGTTATGAAGAGACCCAGTACTTC. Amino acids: CASSLVGYEETQYF.

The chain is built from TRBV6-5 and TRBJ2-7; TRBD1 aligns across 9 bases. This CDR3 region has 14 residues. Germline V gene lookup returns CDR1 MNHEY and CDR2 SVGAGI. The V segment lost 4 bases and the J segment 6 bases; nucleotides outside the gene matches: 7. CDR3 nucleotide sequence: TGTGCCAGCAGTTCGTGGGACAGGGAGGCCGAGCAGTACTTC. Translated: CASSSWDREAEQYF.

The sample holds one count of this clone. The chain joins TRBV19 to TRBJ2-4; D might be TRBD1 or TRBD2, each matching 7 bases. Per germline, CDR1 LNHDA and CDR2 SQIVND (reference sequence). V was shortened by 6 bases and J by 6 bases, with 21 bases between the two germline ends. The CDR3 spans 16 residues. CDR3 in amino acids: CASSQILVRGGNIQYF. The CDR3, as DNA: TGTGCCAGTAGCCAGATTCTAGTCAGGGGGGGAAACATTCAGTACTTC.

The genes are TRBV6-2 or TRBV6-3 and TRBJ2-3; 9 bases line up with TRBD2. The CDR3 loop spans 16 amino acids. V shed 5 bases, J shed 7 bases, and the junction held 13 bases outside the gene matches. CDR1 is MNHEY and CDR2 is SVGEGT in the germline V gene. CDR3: CASSNTFSGSQYTQYF. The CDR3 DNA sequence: TGTGCCAGCAGTAACACGTTTAGCGGGAGTCAATATACGCAGTATTTT.

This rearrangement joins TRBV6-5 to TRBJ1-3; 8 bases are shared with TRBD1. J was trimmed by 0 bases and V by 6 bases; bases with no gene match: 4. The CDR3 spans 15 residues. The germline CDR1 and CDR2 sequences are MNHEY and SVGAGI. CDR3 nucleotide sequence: TGTGCCAGCAGGAAGGACAGGGCCTCTGGAAACACCATATATTTT. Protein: CASRKDRASGNTIYF.

The CDR3 DNA reads as TGTGCTAGTGGCCTAGGCAGGGATACTGAAGCTTTCTTT. This sequence encodes CASGLGRDTEAFF. The genes are TRBV12-5 and TRBJ1-1, with a tentative D call TRBD1 (5 bases). There are 13 residues in the CDR3. The V gene lost 6 bases and the J gene lost 5 bases, with 13 bases spanning the gap. Germline CDR1 LGHNT, CDR2 FRNRAP. The whole variable domain, filled in from reference TRBV12-5 and TRBJ1-1, reads DARVTQTPRHKVTEMGQEVTMRCQPILGHNTVFWYRQTMMQGLELLAYFRNRAPLDDSGMPKDRFSAEMPDATLATLKIQPSEPRDSAVYFCASGLGRDTEAFFGQGTRLTVV.

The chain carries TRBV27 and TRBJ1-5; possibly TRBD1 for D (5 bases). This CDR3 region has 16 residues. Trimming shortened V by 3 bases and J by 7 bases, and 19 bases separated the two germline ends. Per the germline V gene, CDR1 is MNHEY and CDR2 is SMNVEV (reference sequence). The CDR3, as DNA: TGTGCCAGCAGTTTCGTGACCGGGGGTACGGGGCAGCCCCAGCATTTT. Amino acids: CASSFVTGGTGQPQHF.

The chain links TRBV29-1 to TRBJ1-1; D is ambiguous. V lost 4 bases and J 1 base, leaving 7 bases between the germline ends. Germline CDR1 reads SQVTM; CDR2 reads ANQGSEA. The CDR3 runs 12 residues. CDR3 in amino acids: CSVVRQNTEAFF. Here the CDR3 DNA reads TGCAGCGTTGTCCGACAGAACACTGAAGCTTTCTTT. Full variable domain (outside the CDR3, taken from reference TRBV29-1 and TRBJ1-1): SAVISQKPSRDICQRGTSLTIQCQVDSQVTMMFWYRQQPGQSLTLIATANQGSEATYESGFVIDKFPISRPNLTFSTLTVSNMSPEDSSIYLCSVVRQNTEAFFGQGTRLTVV.

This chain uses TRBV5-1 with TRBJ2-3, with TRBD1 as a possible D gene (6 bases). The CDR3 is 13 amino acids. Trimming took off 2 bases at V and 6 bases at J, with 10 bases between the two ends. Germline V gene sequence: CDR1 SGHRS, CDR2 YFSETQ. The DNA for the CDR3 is TGCGCCAGCAGCTTACAGGGAGTTGATACGCAGTATTTT. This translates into CASSLQGVDTQYF.

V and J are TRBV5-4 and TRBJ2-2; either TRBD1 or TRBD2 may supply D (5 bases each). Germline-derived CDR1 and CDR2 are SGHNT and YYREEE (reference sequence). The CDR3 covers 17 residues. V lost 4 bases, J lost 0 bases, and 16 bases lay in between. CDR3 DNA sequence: TGTGCCAGCAGCCGCGATCCGGGACGAGCGAACACCGGGGAGCTGTTTTTT. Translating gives CASSRDPGRANTGELFF.

This CDR3 is CASSLVPGEDGYTF. CDR3 coding DNA: TGTGCCAGCAGCTTAGTCCCAGGGGAGGATGGCTACACCTTC. The chain uses TRBV7-9 and TRBJ1-2; maybe TRBD1 (6 bases). V dropped 1 base and J dropped 6 bases, with 12 bases sitting between them. This CDR3 is 14 amino acids long. In germline, CDR1 is SEHNR, CDR2 FQNEAQ (reference sequence).

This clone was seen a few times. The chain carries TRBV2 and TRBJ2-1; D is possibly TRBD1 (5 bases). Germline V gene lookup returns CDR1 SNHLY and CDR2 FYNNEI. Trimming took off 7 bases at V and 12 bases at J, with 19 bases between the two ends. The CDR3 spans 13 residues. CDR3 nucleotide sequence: TGTGCCAGCAAAGGGGCCCTGCGTCCGGCGCAGTTCTTC. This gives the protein CASKGALRPAQFF.

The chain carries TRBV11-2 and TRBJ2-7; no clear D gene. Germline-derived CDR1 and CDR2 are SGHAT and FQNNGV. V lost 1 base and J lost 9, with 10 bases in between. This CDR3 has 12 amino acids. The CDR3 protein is CASSLAVDGQYF. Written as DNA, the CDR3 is TGTGCCAGCAGCTTAGCCGTCGACGGGCAGTACTTC.

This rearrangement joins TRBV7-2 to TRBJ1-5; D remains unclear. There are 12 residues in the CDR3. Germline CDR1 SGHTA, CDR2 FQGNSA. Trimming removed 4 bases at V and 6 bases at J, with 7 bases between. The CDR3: CASSSASQPQHF. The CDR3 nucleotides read TGTGCCAGCAGCTCGGCCTCTCAGCCCCAGCATTTT.

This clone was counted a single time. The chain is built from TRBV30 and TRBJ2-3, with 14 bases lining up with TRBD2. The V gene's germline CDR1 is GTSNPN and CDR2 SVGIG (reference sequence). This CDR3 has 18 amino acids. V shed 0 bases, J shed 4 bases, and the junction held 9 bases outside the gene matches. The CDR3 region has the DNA TGTGCCTGGAGTGTACTACCGGGGACTAGCGGGGGACCAGATACGCAGTATTTT. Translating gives CAWSVLPGTSGGPDTQYF.

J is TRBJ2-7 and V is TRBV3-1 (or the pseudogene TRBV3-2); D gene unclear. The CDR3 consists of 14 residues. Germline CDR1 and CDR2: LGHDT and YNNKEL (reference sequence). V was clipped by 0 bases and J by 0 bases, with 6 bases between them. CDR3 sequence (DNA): TGTGCCAGCAGCCAAGACCTCCTCTCCTACGAGCAGTACTTC. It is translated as CASSQDLLSYEQYF.

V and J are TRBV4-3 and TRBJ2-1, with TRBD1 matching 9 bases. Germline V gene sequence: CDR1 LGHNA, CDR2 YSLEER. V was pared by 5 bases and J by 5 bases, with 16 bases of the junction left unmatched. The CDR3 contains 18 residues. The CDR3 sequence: CASSEAGWGTGPDNEQFF. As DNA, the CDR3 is TGCGCCAGCAGCGAAGCGGGGTGGGGGACAGGGCCTGACAATGAGCAGTTCTTC.

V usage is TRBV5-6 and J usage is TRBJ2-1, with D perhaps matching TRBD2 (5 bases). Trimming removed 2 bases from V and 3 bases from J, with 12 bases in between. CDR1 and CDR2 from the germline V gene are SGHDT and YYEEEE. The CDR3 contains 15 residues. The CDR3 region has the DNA TGTGCCAGCAGCTTTAGGGCTAGCAGCTACAATGAGCAGTTCTTC. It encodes CASSFRASSYNEQFF.

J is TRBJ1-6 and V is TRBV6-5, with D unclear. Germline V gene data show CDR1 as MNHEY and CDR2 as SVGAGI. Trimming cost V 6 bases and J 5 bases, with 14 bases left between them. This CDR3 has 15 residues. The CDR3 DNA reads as TGTGCCAGCAGCGGCCGGTCAGCTAATAATTCACCCCTCCACTTT. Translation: CASSGRSANNSPLHF.

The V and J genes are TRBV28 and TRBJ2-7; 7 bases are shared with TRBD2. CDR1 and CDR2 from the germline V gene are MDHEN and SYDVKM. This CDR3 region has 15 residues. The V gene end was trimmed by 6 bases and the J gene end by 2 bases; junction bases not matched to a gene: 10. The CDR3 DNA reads TGTGCCAGCAGCTCACTCGTGGCGGGAGCCTACGAGCAGTACTTC. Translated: CASSSLVAGAYEQYF.

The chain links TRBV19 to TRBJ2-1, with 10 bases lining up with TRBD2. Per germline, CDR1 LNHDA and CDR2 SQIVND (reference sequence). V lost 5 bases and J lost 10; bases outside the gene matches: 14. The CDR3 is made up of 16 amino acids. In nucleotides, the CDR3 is TGTGCCAGTAGTTTACCGGCCCTAGCGGGAGAGGTAGAGCAGTTCTTC. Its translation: CASSLPALAGEVEQFF.

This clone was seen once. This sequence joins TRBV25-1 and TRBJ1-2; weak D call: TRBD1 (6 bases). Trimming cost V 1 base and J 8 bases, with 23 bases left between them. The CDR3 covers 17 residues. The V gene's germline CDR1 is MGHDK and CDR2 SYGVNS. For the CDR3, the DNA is TGTGCCAGCAGTGAATTAAGTACAGGGTCGAGTATTTTCGGCTACACCTTC. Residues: CASSELSTGSSIFGYTF.